This entry features one TCR beta chain sequence. What it binds is not known. V lost 4 bases, J lost 5 bases, and 12 bases lay in between. There are 14 residues in the CDR3. Germline assignment: CDR1 SGHDT and CDR2 YYEEEE. Time point: week 23, last vaccination. With topical imiquimod, each dose of the vaccine consisted of 300 ug of mutant IDH1 20-mer peptide. Donor tumors were new WHO grade 3 or 4 IDH1-mutant, ATRX-lost astrocytomas. The method was immunoSEQ multiplex PCR; TCRdb's version includes in-frame clones alone and lacks a portion of them. The sample consists of some 30,000 clones, more than 75% of them appearing once. This entry comes from a study of a mutant IDH1 vaccine in newly diagnosed glioma. The wider study: The treated group averaged approximately 42 years old and was 62.5% male, approximately 38% female. Earlier therapy was either radiotherapy, temozolomide, or both, and most got both.

The sample in question was PBMCs, obtained from a glioma patient whose treatment included an IDH1 peptide vaccine. The rearrangement uses TRBV5-6 and TRBJ1-4; D might be TRBD1 (6 bases). The receptor was derived from a man between 40 and 49 years old with glioma. CDR3 in amino acids: CASSLLQGNEKLFF. The CDR3 bases are TGTGCCAGCAGCCTCTTACAGGGCAATGAAAAACTGTTTTTT. Drawing the rest from reference TRBV5-6 and TRBJ1-4, the complete variable domain is DAGVTQSPTHLIKTRGQQVTLRCSPKSGHDTVSWYQQALGQGPQFIFQYYEEEERQRGNFPDRFSGHQFPNYSSELNVNALLLGDSALYLCASSLLQGNEKLFFGSGTQLSVL.